Presented here are 12 T cell receptor beta chains from one specimen sequenced in a study of T cell changes during pregnancy in multiple sclerosis (dated by TCRdb to the late 2010s). The library came from the immunoSEQ multiplex PCR assay. What TCRdb holds here is the immuneACCESS table cut down to in-frame rearrangements. Part of the clones is not present; checked against another copy, under half of the missing clones reflect an unresolved V gene, and the others are unexplained. The sample contains roughly 72,000 clones, more than 90% of them found a single time. The ten top clones hold around 0.21% of the sample. This specimen consisted of CD4+ T cells from peripheral blood mononuclear cells, obtained before pregnancy. The origin of the receptors is a female donor with multiple sclerosis, enrolled in a pregnancy study.

V and J are TRBV5-1 and TRBJ2-3, with a weak D call TRBD1 (6 bases). Between the trimmed V and J ends, which lost 2 bases and 5 bases, there was a span of 12 bases. The CDR3 has 14 amino acids. Per the germline V gene, CDR1 is SGHRS and CDR2 is YFSETQ. The CDR3 region is CASSFRGVGDTQYF. CDR3 sequence (DNA): TGCGCCAGCAGCTTCAGGGGCGTGGGAGATACGCAGTATTTT. Filled out from reference TRBV5-1 and TRBJ2-3, the complete variable domain reads KAGVTQTPRYLIKTRGQQVTLSCSPISGHRSVSWYQQTPGQGLQFLFEYFSETQRNKGNFPGRFSGRQFSNSRSEMNVSTLELGDSALYLCASSFRGVGDTQYFGPGTRLTVL.

This chain joins TRBV6-5 and TRBJ1-5; a weak D match, TRBD1 (6 bases). The germline CDR1 and CDR2 sequences are MNHEY and SVGAGI. V was clipped by 0 bases and J by 6 bases, with 12 bases between them. CDR3 length: 15 amino acids. The CDR3: CASSYSRGGGQPQHF. CDR3 bases: TGTGCCAGCAGTTACTCGAGGGGGGGCGGTCAGCCCCAGCATTTT.

The chain combines TRBV15 with TRBJ1-2; 8 bases map to TRBD1. V lost 3 bases and J lost 2; bases outside the gene matches: 11. Germline lookup yields CDR1 LNHNV and CDR2 YYDKDF (reference sequence). This CDR3 comprises 17 residues. The CDR3 sequence: CATSSSRTGTTNYGYTF. The CDR3 coding sequence is TGTGCCACCAGCAGCTCTAGGACAGGGACAACAAACTATGGCTACACCTTC.

The chain recombines TRBV5-1 with TRBJ1-1; a possible D gene is TRBD1 (5 bases). Trimming took off 6 bases at V and 5 bases at J, with 20 bases between the two ends. The CDR3 consists of 15 residues. Germline V gene sequence: CDR1 SGHRS, CDR2 YFSETQ. The CDR3 nucleotides read TGCGCCAGCACTCCCGGAGGGACCTCCGTAACTGAAGCTTTCTTT. Amino acid sequence: CASTPGGTSVTEAFF.

This rearrangement joins TRBV28 to TRBJ1-5; the match to TRBD1 covers 9 bases. The V and J ends lost 2 bases and 3 bases, in that order; junction bases with no gene match: 5. This CDR3 contains 16 residues. CDR1 is MDHEN and CDR2 is SYDVKM in the germline V gene. As DNA, the CDR3 is TGTGCCAGCAGTTTAAAGACAGGGGGATCCAATCAGCCCCAGCATTTT. Amino acids: CASSLKTGGSNQPQHF.

This sequence joins TRBV7-6 and TRBJ1-1; possibly TRBD1 for D (5 bases). V was pared by 4 bases and J by 1 base, with 10 bases between. The CDR3 has 14 residues. Germline V gene sequence: CDR1 SGHVS, CDR2 FNYEAQ. The CDR3 is CASSSAGRNTEAFF. CDR3 DNA: TGTGCCAGCAGCTCCGCAGGGCGGAACACTGAAGCTTTCTTT. Variable domain in full (rest from reference TRBV7-6 and TRBJ1-1): GAGVSQSPRYKVTKRGQDVALRCDPISGHVSLYWYRQALGQGPEFLTYFNYEAQQDKSGLPNDRFSAERPEGSISTLTIQRTEQRDSAMYRCASSSAGRNTEAFFGQGTRLTVV.

V gene TRBV5-6 combines with J gene TRBJ1-4; TRBD1 might be the D (6 bases). This CDR3 has 14 residues. Looked up from germline, CDR1 is SGHDT and CDR2 is YYEEEE. Trimming pared 2 bases from V and 6 bases from J, leaving 11 bases between. CDR3 region: CASSLQGGDEKLFF. CDR3 DNA sequence: TGTGCCAGCAGCTTACAGGGTGGCGATGAAAAACTGTTTTTT.

The chain is built from TRBV28 and TRBJ2-1; 13 positions match TRBD2. Germline lookup yields CDR1 MDHEN and CDR2 SYDVKM. V dropped 3 bases and J dropped 2; count of bases not matched to a gene: 7. The CDR3 has 18 residues. The CDR3 here is CASSLGLGTSGAYNEQFF. CDR3 sequence (DNA): TGTGCCAGCAGTTTGGGTCTTGGGACTAGCGGGGCCTACAATGAGCAGTTCTTC.

The gene calls are TRBV18 and TRBJ1-1; D is unresolved. Germline assignment: CDR1 KGHSH and CDR2 LQKENI. The V and J ends lost 2 bases and 2 bases respectively, with 9 bases between them. The CDR3 loop spans 14 amino acids. CDR3 amino acids: CASSPERSNTEAFF. In nucleotides, the CDR3 is TGTGCCAGCTCACCAGAGAGGAGCAACACTGAAGCTTTCTTT.

The rearrangement links TRBV7-6 to TRBJ2-7; D perhaps matches TRBD2 (5 bases). Germline CDR1 and CDR2: SGHVS and FNYEAQ. Deletions cut 6 bases from V and 5 bases from J, with 20 bases between. The CDR3 is 15 amino acids. CDR3 region: CASSPQVGSNNEQYF. DNA of the CDR3: TGTGCCAGCAGTCCGCAGGTAGGGAGTAACAACGAGCAGTACTTC. The full variable domain, completed using reference TRBV7-6 and TRBJ2-7, is GAGVSQSPRYKVTKRGQDVALRCDPISGHVSLYWYRQALGQGPEFLTYFNYEAQQDKSGLPNDRFSAERPEGSISTLTIQRTEQRDSAMYRCASSPQVGSNNEQYFGPGTRLTVT.

V is TRBV30 and J is TRBJ1-4; 7 bases line up with TRBD1. The V gene end was trimmed by 1 base and the J gene end by 2 bases; junction bases not matched to a gene: 1. The germline gives CDR1 GTSNPN, CDR2 SVGIG (reference sequence). The CDR3 totals 14 residues. This chain's CDR3 is CAWSDRGTNEKLFF. For the CDR3, the DNA is TGTGCCTGGAGTGACAGGGGCACTAATGAAAAACTGTTTTTT.

The chain couples TRBV7-2 to TRBJ1-1; D is uncertain. This CDR3 spans 14 amino acids. V lost 4 bases and J 1 base, leaving 10 bases between the germline ends. Per the germline V gene, CDR1 is SGHTA and CDR2 is FQGNSA. The DNA for the CDR3 is TGTGCCAGCAGCTCCATGGCACAGAACACTGAAGCTTTCTTT. It yields the protein CASSSMAQNTEAFF.